These 3 T cell receptor beta chains were all obtained from the same sample, sequenced in a study of blood T cell repertoires in COVID-19. TCRdb's table, derived via immunoSEQ multiplex PCR, lists solely in-frame clones and lacks some. The table shows around 300,000 clones, with 85% occurring only once. The sample comprised PBMCs or T cells enriched from blood (not recorded which). Receptor source: a woman between 50 and 59 years old who had recovered from COVID-19.

This chain connects TRBV9 to TRBJ2-1; D gene unclear. Trimming removed 1 base from V and 4 bases from J, with 3 bases in between. Germline CDR1 and CDR2: SGDLS and YYNGEE. The CDR3 runs 12 residues. The CDR3 spells CASSVSYNEQFF. In DNA, the CDR3 is TGTGCCAGCAGCGTATCGTACAATGAGCAGTTCTTC.

The rearrangement uses TRBV5-4 and TRBJ2-3; 8 bases are a match to TRBD2. Per germline, CDR1 SGHNT and CDR2 YYREEE (reference sequence). V lost 4 bases, J lost 0 bases, and 7 bases stayed unmatched. This CDR3 is built from 16 residues. The CDR3 loop reads CASSGRSGDSTDTQYF. DNA for the CDR3: TGTGCCAGCAGCGGACGTAGCGGGGATAGCACAGATACGCAGTATTTT.

This clone appeared a single time. V and J are TRBV2 and TRBJ2-7, with a tentative D call TRBD1 (5 bases). The CDR3 has 13 amino acids. Deletions cut 5 bases from V and 6 bases from J, with 14 bases between. Germline V gene data show CDR1 as SNHLY and CDR2 as FYNNEI. Here the CDR3 DNA reads TGTGCCAGCAGTAGTTACCAGGGAACCGAGCAGTACTTC. This encodes CASSSYQGTEQYF.